A selection of T cell receptor beta chains follows, all from one sample in a study of T-cell reconstitution after alpha-beta-depleted transplantation in children. TCRdb re-analysed the PCR reads in MiXCR, keeping a single row per CDR3 protein. The profile shows more than 300,000 distinct CDR3 sequences, roughly 15% of them singletons. Material: PBMCs, mostly from graft donor cells, obtained 360 days after TCRalphabeta/CD19-depleted stem cell transplant. Receptors were obtained from a male patient aged 2 to 10 who had a stem cell transplant for acute lymphoblastic leukemia, so the T cells may come from the graft donor. Both conserved end residues are part of each CDR3. Part of the rows lack a size; the others show once, few, many or a class for expanded clones.

NA	TRBV20-1	TRBJ2-2	CSARVDRAAYTGELFF
few	TRBV12-3/TRBV12-4	TRBJ2-3	CASSLALRQDTDTQYF
NA	TRBV29-1	TRBJ2-2	CSVFGTVNGELFF
NA	TRBV4-3	TRBJ1-2	CASSQVRQGNYGYTF
NA	TRBV11-2	TRBJ2-1	CASSLDALAGGPNEQFF
NA	TRBV4-1	TRBJ1-1	CASSQDLAGLLNTEAFF
NA	TRBV19	TRBJ1-2	CASTSTGQGNYGYTF
NA	TRBV15	TRBJ2-1	CATSRDPNEQFF
few	TRBV12-3/TRBV12-4	TRBJ2-2	CASSLAPFASGRANTGELFF
few	TRBV27	TRBJ1-1	CASSYATGIAEAFF
few	TRBV4-3	TRBJ1-6	CASSQDRLSPLHF
many	TRBV6-2/TRBV6-3	TRBJ2-1	CASSWDWDSYYNEQFF
NA	TRBV12-3/TRBV12-4	TRBJ2-3	CASRVVRSDTQYF
few	TRBV7-2	TRBJ2-1	CASTTPFHNEQFF
many	TRBV5-1	TRBJ1-3	CASSLWGTDSQENTIYF
few	TRBV28	TRBJ2-7	CASSSLWVFIGGRSYEQYF
NA	TRBV6-2/TRBV6-3	TRBJ2-1	CASSAGPRELNEQFF
few	TRBV2	TRBJ1-2	CASIIDSSYGYTF
few	TRBV7-2	TRBJ2-1	CASSVSGLAGGRTYNEQFF
NA	TRBV7-9	TRBJ2-5	CASSSTGGRETQYF
few	TRBV20-1	TRBJ1-5	CSARTGRQPQHF
NA	TRBV19	TRBJ2-1	CASSWGQGGYNEQFF
few	TRBV25-1	TRBJ2-1	CASSGRLNEQFF
many	TRBV12-3/TRBV12-4	TRBJ2-6	CASSPGSSGANVLTF
NA	TRBV4-3	TRBJ2-1	CASSQGQGTYNEQFF
NA	TRBV24-1	TRBJ2-1	CATSDRVENEQFF
few	TRBV12-3/TRBV12-4	TRBJ2-5	CASSPDRVWGETQYF
NA	TRBV5-6	TRBJ2-7	CASSLWGFWEQYF
NA	TRBV4-1	TRBJ2-1	CASRPSGLAALGGSYNEQFF
many	TRBV9	TRBJ2-7	CASSFTSGRAGEQYF
many	TRBV15	TRBJ1-5	CATSRDQSEVQPQHF
NA	TRBV12-3/TRBV12-4	TRBJ2-2	CASARSRQQNTGELFF
few	TRBV5-1	TRBJ2-1	CASSLWSGDEQFF
few	TRBV7-3	TRBJ2-1	CASSLSGVLADEQFF
many	TRBV4-3	TRBJ2-3	CASSRLAGEGTDTQYF
NA	TRBV12-3/TRBV12-4	TRBJ2-5	CASGSGLRETQYF
NA	TRBV27	TRBJ2-2	CASSYSSWGGELFF
many	TRBV4-1	TRBJ1-6	CASSQAQGSASPLHF
NA	TRBV5-1	TRBJ2-7	CASSLEGWAYEQYF
NA	TRBV3-1	TRBJ2-7	CASSPSITAGGREQYF
NA	TRBV6-5	TRBJ2-7	CASSYGPLYEQYF
NA	TRBV7-2	TRBJ1-1	CASSFMGTEAFF